This TCR beta chain was identified during a study of blood T cell repertoires in COVID-19. The CDR3 length is 16 residues. Germline V gene sequence: CDR1 MNHEY, CDR2 SMNVEV (reference sequence). The J segment lost 0 bases and the V segment lost 6 bases, leaving 10 bases of the junction unmatched. Data came from immunoSEQ multiplex PCR; TCRdb stores just in-frame clones and leaves some out. The table lists around 170,000 clones, just under 80% of them singletons, with around 13% in the top ten. The source is a woman of 80 years or more with acute or convalescent COVID-19. The chain recombines TRBV27 with TRBJ2-7, with TRBD1 matching 8 bases. Sequenced sample: peripheral blood. CDR3: CASSRTGNLISYEQYF. CDR3 nucleotides: TGTGCCAGCAGCCGGACAGGGAACTTAATCTCCTACGAGCAGTACTTC.